Below, one T cell receptor beta chain is given with its context. Produced via immunoSEQ multiplex PCR; TCRdb's table is partial and in-frame only. The table records 11,000 or so clones, less than 80% of them present only once. The entry originates in a study of T cells after somatic rescue of genetic block. V was pared by 2 bases and J by 2 bases, with 7 bases between. This CDR3 has 15 amino acids. The V gene's germline CDR1 is MNHEY and CDR2 SVGAGI. The genes are TRBV6-5 and TRBJ1-6; D gene uncertain. The sequencing input was peripheral blood mononuclear cells (PBMCs). The clonotype was recovered from a boy between 10 and 17 years old. For the CDR3, the DNA is TGTGCCAGCAGTTACGGACGCGCCTATAATTCACCCCTCCACTTT. This translates into CASSYGRAYNSPLHF.